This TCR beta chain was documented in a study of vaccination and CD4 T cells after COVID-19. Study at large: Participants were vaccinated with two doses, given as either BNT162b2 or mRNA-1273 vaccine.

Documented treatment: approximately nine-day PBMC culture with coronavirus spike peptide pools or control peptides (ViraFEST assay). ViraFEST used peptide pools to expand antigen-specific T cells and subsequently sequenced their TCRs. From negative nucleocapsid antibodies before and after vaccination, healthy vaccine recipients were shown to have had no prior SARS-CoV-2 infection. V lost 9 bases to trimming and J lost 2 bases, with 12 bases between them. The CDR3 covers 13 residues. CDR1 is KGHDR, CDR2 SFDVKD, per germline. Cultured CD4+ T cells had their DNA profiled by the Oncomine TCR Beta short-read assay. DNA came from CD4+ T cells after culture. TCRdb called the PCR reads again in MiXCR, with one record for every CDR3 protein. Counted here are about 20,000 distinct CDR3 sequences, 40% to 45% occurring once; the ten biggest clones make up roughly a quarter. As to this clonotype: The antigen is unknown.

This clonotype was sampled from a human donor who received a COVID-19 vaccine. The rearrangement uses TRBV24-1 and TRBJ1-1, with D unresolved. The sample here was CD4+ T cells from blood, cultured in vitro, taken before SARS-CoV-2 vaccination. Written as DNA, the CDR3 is TGTGCCACCCCAGACACGGAAAACACTGAAGCTTTCTTT. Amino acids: CATPDTENTEAFF.